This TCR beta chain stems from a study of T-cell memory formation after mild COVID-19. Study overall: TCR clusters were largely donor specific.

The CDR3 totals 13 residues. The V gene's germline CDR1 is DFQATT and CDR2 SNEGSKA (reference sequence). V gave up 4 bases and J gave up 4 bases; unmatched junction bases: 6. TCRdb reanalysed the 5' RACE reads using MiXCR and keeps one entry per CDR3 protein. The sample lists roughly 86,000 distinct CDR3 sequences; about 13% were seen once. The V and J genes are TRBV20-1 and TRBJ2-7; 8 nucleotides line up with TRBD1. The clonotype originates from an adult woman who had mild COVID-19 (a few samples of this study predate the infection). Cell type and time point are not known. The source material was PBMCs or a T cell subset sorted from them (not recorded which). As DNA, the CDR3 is TGCAGTGCTAACCCGGACAGGGTTTACGAGCAGTACTTC. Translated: CSANPDRVYEQYF.